Each of the 27 T cell receptor beta chains below was sequenced from the same sample in a study of a mutant IDH1 vaccine in newly diagnosed glioma. Stated time point: week 47, end of study. Doses consisted of 300 ug of mutant IDH1 20-mer peptide each, paired with topical imiquimod. Their specific antigens are unknown. Libraries were prepared by immunoSEQ multiplex PCR; TCRdb keeps only in-frame clonotypes and omits some of them. The table records some 20,000 clones, roughly 84% of them present only once. The source material was PBMCs, sampled from a glioma patient whose treatment included an IDH1 peptide vaccine. The source of these receptors is a man aged 40-49 years with glioma.

The rearrangement joins TRBV6-5 to TRBJ2-7, with a possible D match to TRBD2 (5 bases). The CDR3 length is 15 residues. The germline V gene has CDR1 MNHEY and CDR2 SVGAGI. Trimming removed 0 bases from V and 1 base from J, with 10 bases in between. CDR3 sequence reads: CASSYSLLASYEQYF. CDR3 nucleotide sequence: TGTGCCAGCAGTTACTCCCTCTTAGCGTCCTACGAGCAGTACTTC.

This chain links TRBV7-8 with TRBJ2-7; 12 positions match TRBD1. The length of the CDR3 is 15 residues. Germline CDR1 reads SGHVS; CDR2 reads FQNEAQ. The V and J ends lost 7 bases and 7 bases, in that order; junction bases with no gene match: 11. The CDR3, as DNA: TGTGCCAGCACCATCCGGGACAGGGGGCTTCGGGAGCAGTACTTC. It specifies CASTIRDRGLREQYF.

The chain uses TRBV29-1 and TRBJ2-1; D not certain. This CDR3 spans 13 amino acids. Per the germline V gene, CDR1 is SQVTM and CDR2 is ANQGSEA. V was clipped by 3 bases and J by 1 base, with 7 bases between them. CDR3 in amino acids: CSVDLYSYNEQFF. In DNA, the CDR3 is TGCAGCGTTGATCTGTATTCCTACAATGAGCAGTTCTTC.

V gene TRBV6-5 combines with J gene TRBJ2-1; D gene ambiguous. Per germline, CDR1 MNHEY and CDR2 SVGAGI. V was clipped by 4 bases and J by 9 bases, with 13 bases between them. This CDR3 comprises 13 residues. CDR3 coding DNA: TGTGCCAGCAGTTGGGCAACCTGGAGTGAGCAGTTCTTC. This gives the protein CASSWATWSEQFF.

The CDR3 here is CASSKVSGYTEAFF. DNA for the CDR3: TGTGCCAGCAGCAAAGTATCAGGGTACACTGAAGCTTTCTTT. The chain combines TRBV21-1 with TRBJ1-1; TRBD1 is taken as the D call from the table, unchecked against the DNA. TRBV21-1 has pseudogene status. This CDR3 has 14 residues.

V gene TRBV7-9 combines with J gene TRBJ1-5; no clear D gene. CDR3 length equals 13 residues. V was trimmed by 1 base and J by 7 bases, leaving 8 bases between them. Looked up from germline, CDR1 is SEHNR and CDR2 is FQNEAQ (reference sequence). CDR3: CASSLDPGQPQHF. In DNA form, the CDR3 reads TGTGCCAGCAGCTTAGATCCGGGCCAGCCCCAGCATTTT.

This rearrangement joins TRBV4-1 to TRBJ2-7, with D unresolved. Germline V gives CDR1 MGHRA, CDR2 YSYEKL. V lost 1 base, J lost 3 bases, and 13 bases lay in between. The CDR3 has 15 amino acids. As DNA, the CDR3 is TGCGCCAGCAGCCAAGGGTTCGCGGAGATCTACGAGCAGTACTTC. This encodes CASSQGFAEIYEQYF.

The rearrangement uses TRBV7-8 and TRBJ1-4; 8 nucleotides match TRBD1. Looked up from germline, CDR1 is SGHVS and CDR2 is FQNEAQ. This CDR3 contains 17 residues. J lost 1 base, V lost 5 bases, and 9 bases had no gene match. The CDR3 loop reads CASSVRQGSRTNEKLFF. As DNA, the CDR3 is TGTGCCAGCAGCGTCAGACAGGGGAGCAGAACTAATGAAAAACTGTTTTTT.

This clone showed up just once. V gene TRBV19 combines with J gene TRBJ1-2; a weak D match, TRBD1 (5 bases). This CDR3 has 12 amino acids. CDR1 LNHDA and CDR2 SQIVND come from the germline V gene (reference sequence). Trimming shortened V by 6 bases and J by 4 bases, and 9 bases separated the two germline ends. CDR3 loop: CASRETAYGYTF. The CDR3 bases are TGTGCCAGTAGAGAGACAGCCTATGGCTACACCTTC.

The chain carries TRBV6-1 and TRBJ2-4, with D hard to call. Germline values: CDR1 MNHNS, CDR2 SASEGT. Trimming removed 3 bases at V and 5 bases at J, with 8 bases between. The CDR3 sequence is 13 residues long. CDR3 nucleotide sequence: TGTGCCAGCAGTGAGGGCAGACAAAACATTCAGTACTTC. It yields the protein CASSEGRQNIQYF.

This clone is a singleton in its sample. J is TRBJ1-2 and V is TRBV15; D unclear. CDR3 length: 14 residues. The V end was cut by 0 bases, the J end by 2 bases, with 7 bases between. Germline CDR1 and CDR2: LNHNV and YYDKDF (reference sequence). The CDR3 is CATSRDYDNYGYTF. In DNA, the CDR3 is TGTGCCACCAGCAGAGATTACGACAACTATGGCTACACCTTC.

This clone was counted a few times. The V gene is TRBV15, the J gene TRBJ2-7; possibly TRBD1 or TRBD2 for D (5 bases each). V lost 0 bases and J 7 bases, leaving 16 bases between the germline ends. This CDR3 has 15 amino acids. Germline V gene data show CDR1 as LNHNV and CDR2 as YYDKDF (reference sequence). The CDR3: CATSRDLEDWGEQYF. CDR3 bases: TGTGCCACCAGCAGAGATCTCGAGGATTGGGGGGAGCAGTACTTC.

V usage is TRBV2 and J usage is TRBJ1-4; D is undetermined. With 7 bases removed from V and 4 bases from J, the gap between germline ends came to 10 bases. This CDR3 has 13 residues. Per germline, CDR1 SNHLY and CDR2 FYNNEI. The CDR3: CASTDGLNEKLFF. The CDR3, as DNA: TGTGCCAGCACCGACGGGCTTAATGAAAAACTGTTTTTT.

In its sample, this clone was seen once. This chain uses TRBV9 with TRBJ2-7; D might be TRBD2 (6 bases). This CDR3 has 15 amino acids. CDR1 and CDR2 (germline): SGDLS, YYNGEE. The V end was cut by 3 bases, the J end by 3 bases, with 16 bases between. DNA for the CDR3: TGTGCCAGCAGCGAGGGAGGACTTGCGATCTACGAGCAGTACTTC. Protein product: CASSEGGLAIYEQYF.

The gene calls are TRBV5-1 and TRBJ2-1; a possible D gene is TRBD1 (6 bases). V lost 0 bases and J lost 8, with 12 bases in between. In germline, CDR1 is SGHRS, CDR2 YFSETQ. The CDR3 extends over 14 amino acids. Written as DNA, the CDR3 is TGCGCCAGCAGCTTGGGGCAGGGGATCTATGAGCAGTTCTTC. As protein: CASSLGQGIYEQFF.

The chain recombines TRBV28 with TRBJ2-7, with TRBD2 identical over 15 bases. CDR3 length: 16 amino acids. The V segment lost 10 bases and the J segment 0 bases; nucleotides outside the gene matches: 7. Germline assignment: CDR1 MDHEN and CDR2 SYDVKM. CDR3 sequence (DNA): TGTGCCACGTGGACTAGCGGGAGGGCATTCTCCTACGAGCAGTACTTC. It specifies CATWTSGRAFSYEQYF.

The rearrangement joins TRBV5-1 to TRBJ1-6, with a possible D match to TRBD1 (5 bases). The CDR3 has 13 residues. CDR1 and CDR2 from the germline V gene are SGHRS and YFSETQ. The V end lost 7 bases, the J end lost 5 bases, and 10 bases lay between the germline ends. The CDR3 region is CASGTDDNSPLHF. In nucleotides, the CDR3 is TGCGCCAGCGGGACGGACGATAATTCACCCCTCCACTTT.

The table lists this clone with a few counts. The chain uses TRBV27 and TRBJ1-1; 8 bases are a match to TRBD1. CDR3 length: 15 residues. Per the germline V gene, CDR1 is MNHEY and CDR2 is SMNVEV (reference sequence). The V segment lost 5 bases and the J segment 5 bases; nucleotides outside the gene matches: 10. In nucleotides, the CDR3 is TGTGCCAGCAGTCGTCAGGGGGCGATGGGTACTGAAGCTTTCTTT. Translation gives CASSRQGAMGTEAFF.

V usage is TRBV5-1 and J usage is TRBJ1-1; no firm D call. Germline V gene lookup returns CDR1 SGHRS and CDR2 YFSETQ. This CDR3 is built from 15 residues. V lost 7 bases and J lost 8, with 24 bases in between. The CDR3 loop is CASQQGGLGFPEAFF. CDR3 nucleotides: TGCGCCAGCCAGCAAGGAGGTCTAGGATTCCCCGAAGCTTTCTTT.

The V gene is TRBV19, the J gene TRBJ2-1; a weak D match, TRBD1 (6 bases). Germline-derived CDR1 and CDR2 are LNHDA and SQIVND (reference sequence). Trimming cost V 7 bases and J 2 bases, with 12 bases left between them. The CDR3 is 14 amino acids. CDR3 bases: TGTGCCAGTATGGGGGACACTACCTACAATGAGCAGTTCTTC. Translating it yields CASMGDTTYNEQFF.

The V call is TRBV2, the J call TRBJ2-7; 10 positions agree with TRBD1. This CDR3 has 14 amino acids. The junction had 8 bases not matched to a gene; V was cut back by 7 bases and J by 5 bases. In germline, CDR1 is SNHLY, CDR2 FYNNEI. The CDR3 is CASMPRDRGHEQYF. The CDR3 nucleotides are TGTGCCAGCATGCCCCGGGACAGGGGACACGAGCAGTACTTC. Variable domain in full (rest from reference TRBV2 and TRBJ2-7): EPEVTQTPSHQVTQMGQEVILRCVPISNHLYFYWYRQILGQKVEFLVSFYNNEISEKSEIFDDQFSVERPDGSNFTLKIRSTKLEDSAMYFCASMPRDRGHEQYFGPGTRLTVT.

The rearrangement links TRBV19 to TRBJ2-2; a possible D gene is TRBD2 (6 bases). The CDR3 covers 13 residues. Between the trimmed V and J ends, which lost 6 bases and 3 bases, there was a span of 8 bases. Germline V lookup: CDR1 LNHDA, CDR2 SQIVND (reference sequence). The CDR3 protein is CASSGRHTGELFF. The CDR3 DNA reads as TGTGCCAGTAGCGGGAGACACACCGGGGAGCTGTTTTTT. Using reference TRBV19 and TRBJ2-2 for the parts outside the CDR3, the full variable domain is DGGITQSPKYLFRKEGQNVTLSCEQNLNHDAMYWYRQDPGQGLRLIYYSQIVNDFQKGDIAEGYSVSREKKESFPLTVTSAQKNPTAFYLCASSGRHTGELFFGEGSRLTVL.

For the CDR3, the DNA is TGTGCCAGCAGGCAGCACATGGAAGGCTACACCTTC. Encoded protein: CASRQHMEGYTF. The genes are TRBV6-1 and TRBJ1-2; D gene ambiguous. There are 12 residues in the CDR3. Germline values: CDR1 MNHNS, CDR2 SASEGT. The V gene lost 6 bases and the J gene lost 8 bases, with 13 bases spanning the gap.

The rearrangement joins TRBV4-3 to TRBJ1-1, with D uncertain. V lost 0 bases, J lost 7 bases, and 12 bases lay in between. The CDR3 sequence is 14 residues long. Germline CDR1 reads LGHNA; CDR2 reads YSLEER. Here the CDR3 DNA reads TGCGCCAGCAGCCAAGATCTCGAAGGGCTTGAAGCTTTCTTT. It translates to CASSQDLEGLEAFF.

The chain recombines TRBV9 with TRBJ1-5, with D uncertain. The CDR3 covers 14 residues. Germline CDR1 reads SGDLS; CDR2 reads YYNGEE. V gave up 2 bases and J gave up 2 bases, with 8 bases separating them. As DNA, the CDR3 is TGTGCCAGCAGCGTGGGGATGCGCAATCAGCCCCAGCATTTT. Translating it yields CASSVGMRNQPQHF.

The CDR3 is CASSQERQGAEGDTQYF. CDR3 in DNA: TGTGCCAGCAGCCAAGAAAGGCAGGGGGCAGAGGGAGATACGCAGTATTTT. The chain links TRBV4-2 to TRBJ2-3; TRBD1 aligns across 8 bases. Germline CDR1 LGHNA, CDR2 YNFKEQ. The CDR3 length is 17 residues. V gave up 0 bases and J gave up 5 bases; unmatched junction bases: 10.

The chain carries TRBV5-1 and TRBJ2-5; 12 nucleotides line up with TRBD2. Germline V gene lookup returns CDR1 SGHRS and CDR2 YFSETQ. After removal of 1 base from V and 4 bases from J, the junction contained 2 bases not matched to a gene. The CDR3 length is 15 residues. The CDR3 DNA reads as TGCGCCAGCAGCTTGATGACTAGCGGGAGAGAGACCCAGTACTTC. This translates into CASSLMTSGRETQYF. The variable domain in full, with the rest retrieved from reference TRBV5-1 and TRBJ2-5, is KAGVTQTPRYLIKTRGQQVTLSCSPISGHRSVSWYQQTPGQGLQFLFEYFSETQRNKGNFPGRFSGRQFSNSRSEMNVSTLELGDSALYLCASSLMTSGRETQYFGPGTRLLVL.